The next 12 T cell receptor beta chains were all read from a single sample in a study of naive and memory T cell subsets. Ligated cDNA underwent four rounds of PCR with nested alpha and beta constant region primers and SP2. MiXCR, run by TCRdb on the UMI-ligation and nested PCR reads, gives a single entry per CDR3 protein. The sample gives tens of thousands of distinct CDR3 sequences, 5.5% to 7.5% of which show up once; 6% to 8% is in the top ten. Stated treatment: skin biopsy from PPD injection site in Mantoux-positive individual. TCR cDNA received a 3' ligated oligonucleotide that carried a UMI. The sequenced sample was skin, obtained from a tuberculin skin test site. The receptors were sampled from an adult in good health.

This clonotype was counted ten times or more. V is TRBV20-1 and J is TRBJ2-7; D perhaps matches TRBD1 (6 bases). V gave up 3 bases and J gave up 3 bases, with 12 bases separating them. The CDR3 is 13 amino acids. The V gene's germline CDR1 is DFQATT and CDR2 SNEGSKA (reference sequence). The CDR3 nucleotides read TGCAGTGCTAGCATAGTAGGGGGCTACGAGCAGTACTTC. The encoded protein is CSASIVGGYEQYF.

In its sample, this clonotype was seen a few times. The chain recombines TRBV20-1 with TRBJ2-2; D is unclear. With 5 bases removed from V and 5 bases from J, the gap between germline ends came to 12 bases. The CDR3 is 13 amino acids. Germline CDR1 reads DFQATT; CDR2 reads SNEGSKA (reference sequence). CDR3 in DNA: TGCAGTGCTGTTGGGTACTCGACCGGGGAGCTGTTTTTT. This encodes CSAVGYSTGELFF.

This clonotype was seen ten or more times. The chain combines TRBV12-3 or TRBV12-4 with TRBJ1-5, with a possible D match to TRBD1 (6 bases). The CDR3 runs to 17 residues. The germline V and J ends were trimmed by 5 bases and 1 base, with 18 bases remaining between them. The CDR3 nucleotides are TGTGCCAGCAGTCCTACGTCGGGGGCTGAAAGCAATCAGCCCCAGCATTTT. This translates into CASSPTSGAESNQPQHF.

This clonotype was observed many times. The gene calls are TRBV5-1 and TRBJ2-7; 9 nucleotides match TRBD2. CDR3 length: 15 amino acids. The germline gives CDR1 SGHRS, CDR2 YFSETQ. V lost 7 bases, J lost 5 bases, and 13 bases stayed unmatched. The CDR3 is CASRTSGTSSHEQYF. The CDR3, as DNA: TGCGCCAGCCGAACTTCCGGGACTAGCAGCCACGAGCAGTACTTC.

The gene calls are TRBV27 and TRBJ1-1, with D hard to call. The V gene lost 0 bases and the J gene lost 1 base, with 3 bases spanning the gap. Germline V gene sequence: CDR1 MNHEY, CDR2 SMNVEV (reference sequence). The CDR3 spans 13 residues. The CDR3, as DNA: TGTGCCAGCAGTTTATCTAGGAACACTGAAGCTTTCTTT. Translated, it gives CASSLSRNTEAFF.

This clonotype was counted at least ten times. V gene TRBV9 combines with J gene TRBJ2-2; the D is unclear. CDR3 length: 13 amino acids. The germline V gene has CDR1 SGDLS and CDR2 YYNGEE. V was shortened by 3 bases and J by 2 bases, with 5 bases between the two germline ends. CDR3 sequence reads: CASSALNTGELFF. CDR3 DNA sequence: TGTGCCAGCAGCGCCCTAAACACCGGGGAGCTGTTTTTT.

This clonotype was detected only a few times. CDR3 sequence (DNA): TGTGCCAGCAGTTTTGAGGACAGGGGCCCAGCTAACTATGGCTACACCTTC. Translated: CASSFEDRGPANYGYTF. The genes are TRBV28 and TRBJ1-2; 9 nucleotides line up with TRBD1. CDR3 length equals 17 residues. The germline CDR1 and CDR2 sequences are MDHEN and SYDVKM. The ends lost 3 bases at V and 0 bases at J; junction bases unmatched: 8.

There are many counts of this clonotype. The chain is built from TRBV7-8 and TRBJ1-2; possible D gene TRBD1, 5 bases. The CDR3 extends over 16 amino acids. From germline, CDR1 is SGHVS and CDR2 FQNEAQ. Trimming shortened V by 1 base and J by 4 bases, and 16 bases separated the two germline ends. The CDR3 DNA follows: TGTGCCAGCAGCTTAGATCCCCAGGGAATCGGCTATGGCTACACCTTC. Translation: CASSLDPQGIGYGYTF.

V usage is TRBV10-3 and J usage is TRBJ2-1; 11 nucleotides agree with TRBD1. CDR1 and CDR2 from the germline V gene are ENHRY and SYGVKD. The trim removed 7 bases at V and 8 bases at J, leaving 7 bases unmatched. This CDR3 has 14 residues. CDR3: CAITPGQGVHEQFF. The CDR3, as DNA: TGTGCCATCACCCCGGGACAGGGGGTCCATGAGCAGTTCTTC.

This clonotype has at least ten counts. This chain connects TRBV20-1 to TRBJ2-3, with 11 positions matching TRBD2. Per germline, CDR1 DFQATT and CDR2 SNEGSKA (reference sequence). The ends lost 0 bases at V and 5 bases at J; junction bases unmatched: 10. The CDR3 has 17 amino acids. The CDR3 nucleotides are TGCAGTGCTAGAGAGTTAGCGGGAGGGCCTTTTGGAGATACGCAGTATTTT. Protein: CSARELAGGPFGDTQYF.

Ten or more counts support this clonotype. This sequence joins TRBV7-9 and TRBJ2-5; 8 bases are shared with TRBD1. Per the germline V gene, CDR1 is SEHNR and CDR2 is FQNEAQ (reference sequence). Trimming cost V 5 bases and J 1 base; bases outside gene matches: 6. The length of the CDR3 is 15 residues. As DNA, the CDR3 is TGTGCCAGCAGCCGATCCGGACAGGGCCAAGAGACCCAGTACTTC. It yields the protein CASSRSGQGQETQYF. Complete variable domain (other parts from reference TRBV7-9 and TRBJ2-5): DTGVSQNPRHKITKRGQNVTFRCDPISEHNRLYWYRQTLGQGPEFLTYFQNEAQLEKSRLLSDRFSAERPKGSFSTLEIQRTEQGDSAMYLCASSRSGQGQETQYFGPGTRLLVL.

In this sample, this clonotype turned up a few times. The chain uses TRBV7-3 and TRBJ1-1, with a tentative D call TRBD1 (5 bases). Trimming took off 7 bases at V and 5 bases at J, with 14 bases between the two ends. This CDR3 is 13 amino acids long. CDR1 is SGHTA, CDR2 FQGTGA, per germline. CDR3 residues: CASIPQEGTEAFF. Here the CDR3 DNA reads TGTGCCAGCATCCCTCAGGAGGGGACTGAAGCTTTCTTT.